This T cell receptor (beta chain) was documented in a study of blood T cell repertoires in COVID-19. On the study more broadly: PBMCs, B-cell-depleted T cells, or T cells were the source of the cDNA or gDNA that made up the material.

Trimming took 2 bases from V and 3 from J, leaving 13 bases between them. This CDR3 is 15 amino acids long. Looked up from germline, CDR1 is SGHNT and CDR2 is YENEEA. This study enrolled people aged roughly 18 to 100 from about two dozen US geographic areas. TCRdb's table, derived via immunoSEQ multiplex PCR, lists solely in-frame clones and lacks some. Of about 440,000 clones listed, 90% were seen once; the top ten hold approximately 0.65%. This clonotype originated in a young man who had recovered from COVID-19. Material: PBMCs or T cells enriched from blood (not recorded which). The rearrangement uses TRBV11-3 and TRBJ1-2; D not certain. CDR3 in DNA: TGTGCCAGCAGCTTACGGTCGAAGGGAGACTATGGCTACACCTTC. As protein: CASSLRSKGDYGYTF.